This T cell receptor (beta chain) was sequenced for a study of Tregs in tolerant kidney transplant recipients. Study-level results: Biological reproducibility was not directly addressed in this study.

Trimming removed 1 base at V and 4 bases at J, with 12 bases between. CDR1 MNHNS and CDR2 SASEGT come from the germline V gene. CDR3 size: 15 residues. By sample share, this clone is medium-sized. What it binds is not known. Profiling relied on immunoSEQ multiplex PCR, and the TCRdb table lists in-frame clones only, not all of them. The table records 75,000 to 100,000 clones, around nine tenths of them present only once. Sequenced material: CD8+ T cells from blood. The rearrangement links TRBV6-1 to TRBJ2-3, with D perhaps matching TRBD1 (6 bases). The sequence derives from a human donor in good health. CDR3 DNA sequence: TGTGCCAGCAGTGAAGGGGACATTGGGGCAGATACGCAGTATTTT. It is translated as CASSEGDIGADTQYF.